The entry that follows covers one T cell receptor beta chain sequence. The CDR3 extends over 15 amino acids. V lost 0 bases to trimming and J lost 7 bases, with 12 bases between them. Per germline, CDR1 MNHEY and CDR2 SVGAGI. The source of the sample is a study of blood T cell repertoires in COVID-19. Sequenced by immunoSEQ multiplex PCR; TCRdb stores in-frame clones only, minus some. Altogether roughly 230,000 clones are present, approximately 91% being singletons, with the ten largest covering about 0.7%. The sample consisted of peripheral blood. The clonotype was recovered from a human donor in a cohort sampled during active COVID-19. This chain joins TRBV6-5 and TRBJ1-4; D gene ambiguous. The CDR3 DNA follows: TGTGCCAGCAGTTACTCGTACAGTGTGGGTGAAAAACTGTTTTTT. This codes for CASSYSYSVGEKLFF.